Below, one T cell receptor beta chain is given with its context. This record belongs to a study of shared T cell receptors in the human thymus. Germline-derived CDR1 and CDR2 are WNHNN and SYGVQD (reference sequence). The CDR3 sequence is 14 residues long. V gave up 0 bases and J gave up 8 bases; unmatched junction bases: 4. Libraries were prepared by immunoSEQ multiplex PCR; TCRdb keeps only in-frame clonotypes and omits some of them. This sample has 500,000 to 750,000 clones, with over 75% found just once. These data also formed part of another study, on human thymus T cells. As reported in that work: Those donating were healthy Finnish infants in corrective surgery for congenital heart defects. Corrective heart surgery yielded resections, and these provided the thymus tissue. Repertoires from thymus and blood appeared to show biased V and J gene usage. Thymic repertoires overlap heavily among unrelated individuals, related research has reported.

The specimen sequenced was thymocytes. The chain employs TRBV10-1 and TRBJ1-2, with TRBD1 identical over 9 bases. This clonotype was obtained from a boy under three years old with a congenital heart defect. CDR3 amino acids: CASSESRTGVGYTF. CDR3 in DNA: TGCGCCAGCAGTGAGTCGAGGACAGGGGTAGGCTACACCTTC.